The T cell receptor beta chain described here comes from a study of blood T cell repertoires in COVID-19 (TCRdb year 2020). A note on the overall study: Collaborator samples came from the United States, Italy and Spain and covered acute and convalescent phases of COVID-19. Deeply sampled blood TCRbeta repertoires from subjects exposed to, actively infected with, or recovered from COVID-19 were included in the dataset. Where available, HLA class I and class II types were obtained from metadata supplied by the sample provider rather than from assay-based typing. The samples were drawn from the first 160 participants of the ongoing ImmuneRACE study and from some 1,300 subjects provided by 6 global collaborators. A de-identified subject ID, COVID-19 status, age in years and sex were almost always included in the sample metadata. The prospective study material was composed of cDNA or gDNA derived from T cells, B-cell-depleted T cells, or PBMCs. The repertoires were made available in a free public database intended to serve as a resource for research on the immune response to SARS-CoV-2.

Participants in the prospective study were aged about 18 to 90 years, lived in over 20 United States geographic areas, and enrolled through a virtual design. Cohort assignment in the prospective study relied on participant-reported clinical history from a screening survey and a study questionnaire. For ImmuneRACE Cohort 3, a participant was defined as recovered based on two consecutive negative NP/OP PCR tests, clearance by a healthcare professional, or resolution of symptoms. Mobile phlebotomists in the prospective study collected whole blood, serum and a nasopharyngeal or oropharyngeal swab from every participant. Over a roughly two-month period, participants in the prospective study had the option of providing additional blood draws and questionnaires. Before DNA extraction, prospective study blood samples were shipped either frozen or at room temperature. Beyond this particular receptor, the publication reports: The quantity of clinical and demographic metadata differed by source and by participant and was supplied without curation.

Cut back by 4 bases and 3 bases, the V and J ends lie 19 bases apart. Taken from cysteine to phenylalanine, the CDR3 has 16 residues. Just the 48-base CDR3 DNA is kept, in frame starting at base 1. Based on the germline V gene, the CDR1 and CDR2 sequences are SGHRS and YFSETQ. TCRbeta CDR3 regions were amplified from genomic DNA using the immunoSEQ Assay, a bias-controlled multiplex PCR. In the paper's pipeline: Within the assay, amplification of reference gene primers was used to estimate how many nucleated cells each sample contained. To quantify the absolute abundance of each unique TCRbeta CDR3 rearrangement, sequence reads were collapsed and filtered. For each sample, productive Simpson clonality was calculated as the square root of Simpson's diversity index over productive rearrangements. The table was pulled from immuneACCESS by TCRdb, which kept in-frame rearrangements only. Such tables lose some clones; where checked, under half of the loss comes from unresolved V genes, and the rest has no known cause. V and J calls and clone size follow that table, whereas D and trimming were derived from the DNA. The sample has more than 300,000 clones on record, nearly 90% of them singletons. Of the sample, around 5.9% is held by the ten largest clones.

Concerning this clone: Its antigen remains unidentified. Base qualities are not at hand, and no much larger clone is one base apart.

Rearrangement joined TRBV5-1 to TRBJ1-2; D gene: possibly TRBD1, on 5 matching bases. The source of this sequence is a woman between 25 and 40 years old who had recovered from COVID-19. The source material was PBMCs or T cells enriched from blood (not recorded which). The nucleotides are TGCGCCAGCAGCCCGGAATTTGGGGCCTCATACTATGGCTACACCTTC. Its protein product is CASSPEFGASYYGYTF. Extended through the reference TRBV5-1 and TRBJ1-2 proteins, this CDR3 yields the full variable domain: KAGVTQTPRYLIKTRGQQVTLSCSPISGHRSVSWYQQTPGQGLQFLFEYFSETQRNKGNFPGRFSGRQFSNSRSEMNVSTLELGDSALYLCASSPEFGASYYGYTFGSGTRLTVV.